Detailed here is one T cell receptor beta chain. Its antigen is undetermined. A multiplex PCR was run with 60 Vbeta primers and 13 Jbeta primers. This table comes from immunoSEQ multiplex PCR, and its TCRdb copy is limited to in-frame clones, with some not included. The sample lists 200,000 or so clones, 81% occurring once. Healthy people donating bone marrow made up the donors. These data originate in a study of cytomegalovirus exposure and HLA in healthy donors. Findings and limits, study-wide: TCR beta chains numbering more than 150 were designated cytomegalovirus-associated. Most subjects' HLA-A and HLA-B alleles were reportedly predicted from TCR beta sequences. The authors later linked a missense DCLRE1C variant to TCR beta V- and J-gene trimming.

The receptor was isolated from a woman aged 18-29 years in good health and CMV-seropositive. Sequenced input: PBMCs.

CDR3 bases: TGTGCCAGCCGCTCCGAAGCGGTGACCGGGGAGCTGTTTTTT. Protein sequence: CASRSEAVTGELFF. The V call is TRBV6-1, the J call TRBJ2-2; maybe TRBD2 (5 bases). Trimming left V 8 bases short and J 5 bases short, with 15 bases between. The CDR3 has 14 amino acids. CDR1 and CDR2 (germline): MNHNS, SASEGT.